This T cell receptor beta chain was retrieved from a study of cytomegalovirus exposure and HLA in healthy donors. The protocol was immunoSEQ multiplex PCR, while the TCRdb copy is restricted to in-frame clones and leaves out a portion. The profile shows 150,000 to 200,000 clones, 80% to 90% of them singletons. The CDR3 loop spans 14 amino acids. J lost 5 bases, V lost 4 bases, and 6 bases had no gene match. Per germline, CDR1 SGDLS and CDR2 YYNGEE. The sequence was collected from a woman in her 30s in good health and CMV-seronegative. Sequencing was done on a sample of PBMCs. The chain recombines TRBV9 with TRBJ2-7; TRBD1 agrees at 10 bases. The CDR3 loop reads CASSPDRGRDEQYF. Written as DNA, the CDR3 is TGTGCCAGCAGCCCGGACAGGGGGAGAGACGAGCAGTACTTC.